This TCR beta chain originates from a study of vaccination and CD4 T cells after COVID-19. Whole-study context: The stimulating agents, overlapping spike peptides, came from SARS-CoV-2, HCoV-NL63, HCoV-OC43 and HCoV-229E.

The CDR3 contains 15 residues. Trimming pared 6 bases from V and 7 bases from J, leaving 16 bases between. In germline, CDR1 is SNHLY, CDR2 FYNNEI. This clonotype was observed a handful of times. Antigen: not known. Oncomine TCR Beta short-read sequencing was applied to DNA from cultured CD4+ T cells. TCRdb reanalysed the PCR reads using MiXCR and keeps one entry per CDR3 protein. The sample comprises 15,000 to 20,000 distinct CDR3 sequences, roughly 30% of which are singletons, and less than 20% rests with the top ten. As for treatment: approximately 11-day PBMC culture with coronavirus spike peptide pools or control peptides (ViraFEST assay).

Sequences were obtained from cultured CD4+ T cells from blood. This sequence originates from a human donor with COVID-19. The chain carries TRBV2 and TRBJ1-6, with D maybe TRBD1 (5 bases). The CDR3 region is CASSPTDKQNSPLHF. CDR3 nucleotides: TGTGCCAGCAGCCCGACAGATAAACAGAATTCACCCCTCCACTTT.